One sample yielded the 14 T cell receptor beta chains listed below, sequenced in a study of type 1 regulatory T cells. In TCRdb, the reads were re-called with MiXCR into one record per CDR3 protein. The sample carries some 20,000 distinct CDR3 sequences, 40% to 55% recorded once. These receptors are not linked to any known antigen. Sequenced input: cultured T cells, either the whole culture or a sorted T cell fraction (not recorded which). The receptor set was obtained from a human donor in good health.

V is TRBV6-1 and J is TRBJ2-3; D call uncertain. V lost 5 bases and J 5 bases, leaving 11 bases between the germline ends. Germline loops: CDR1 MNHNS, CDR2 SASEGT. The CDR3 loop spans 13 amino acids. The CDR3 loop is CASSYSRLDTQYF. CDR3 sequence (DNA): TGTGCCAGCAGTTATTCGAGGCTAGATACGCAGTATTTT.

This clonotype appeared a few times. V is TRBV6-2 or TRBV6-3 and J is TRBJ1-5; perhaps TRBD1 as D (5 bases). Germline loops: CDR1 MNHEY, CDR2 SVGEGT. Trimming left V 2 bases short and J 0 bases short, with 8 bases between. This CDR3 spans 15 amino acids. The CDR3 region is CASSYAGDSNQPQHF. In DNA, the CDR3 is TGTGCCAGCAGTTACGCGGGGGATAGCAATCAGCCCCAGCATTTT.

The V call is TRBV12-5, the J call TRBJ2-3, with 9 bases identical to TRBD2. V shed 7 bases, J shed 7 bases, and the junction held 6 bases outside the gene matches. Looked up from germline, CDR1 is LGHNT and CDR2 is FRNRAP. CDR3 size: 13 residues. The CDR3 sequence is CASAAGGANTQYF. The DNA of the CDR3 is TGTGCTAGTGCGGCGGGGGGGGCAAATACGCAGTATTTT.

Many counts were recorded for this clonotype. This chain joins TRBV6-1 and TRBJ1-1; a possible D gene is TRBD1 (6 bases). CDR1 MNHNS and CDR2 SASEGT come from the germline V gene. V lost 7 bases and J lost 14, with 14 bases in between. The CDR3 length is 10 residues. The CDR3 sequence: CASTRDTQFF. The DNA for the CDR3 is TGTGCCAGCACCCGGGACACCCAATTCTTT.

This clonotype has more than one count but fewer than ten. CDR3 DNA sequence: TGTGCCAGCACCCCGCCCCTCACCTCTGGAAACACCATATATTTT. Protein sequence: CASTPPLTSGNTIYF. This chain connects TRBV18 to TRBJ1-3; D is ambiguous. V was shortened by 8 bases and J by 0 bases, with 14 bases between the two germline ends. The CDR3 covers 15 residues. Germline assignment: CDR1 KGHSH and CDR2 LQKENI.

This clonotype has more than one count but fewer than ten. The chain carries TRBV5-4 and TRBJ2-7, with 10 positions matching TRBD1. CDR3 length: 15 residues. J was trimmed by 4 bases and V by 0 bases; bases with no gene match: 4. Germline V lookup: CDR1 SGHNT, CDR2 YYREEE (reference sequence). CDR3 protein: CASSLAGQGRYEQYF. CDR3 nucleotide sequence: TGTGCCAGCAGCTTGGCGGGACAGGGGAGATACGAGCAGTACTTC.

This clonotype has just a few counts. This chain links TRBV28 with TRBJ2-2; 9 nucleotides match TRBD2. V trimming: 6 bases; J trimming: 4 bases; junction bases outside the gene matches: 9. This CDR3 region has 16 residues. Germline V gene sequence: CDR1 MDHEN, CDR2 SYDVKM. The CDR3 DNA reads TGTGCCAGCAGGGGGCATAGCGGGGGATTCACCGGGGAGCTGTTTTTT. This encodes CASRGHSGGFTGELFF.

This clonotype has just a few counts. The chain joins TRBV12-3 or TRBV12-4 to TRBJ2-3; D perhaps matches TRBD2 (5 bases). The length of the CDR3 is 14 residues. V was pared by 2 bases and J by 2 bases, with 8 bases between. CDR3 sequence (DNA): TGTGCCAGCAGTTTAAGAGGGAACACAGATACGCAGTATTTT. Protein: CASSLRGNTDTQYF.

This clonotype has only a few counts. This chain uses TRBV12-3 or TRBV12-4 with TRBJ1-2; D gene uncertain. V was trimmed by 1 base and J by 7 bases, leaving 13 bases between them. The CDR3 length is 14 residues. CDR3 region: CASSLVPGRGGYTF. The CDR3 DNA reads as TGTGCCAGCAGTTTAGTGCCCGGGAGAGGTGGCTACACCTTC.

This clonotype was detected only once. V and J are TRBV20-1 and TRBJ1-5; maybe TRBD1 (5 bases). This CDR3 region has 15 residues. The germline V gene encodes CDR1 DFQATT and CDR2 SNEGSKA (reference sequence). The ends were cut back, 3 bases at V and 5 bases at J, with 17 bases in the middle. The CDR3 region has the DNA TGCAGTGCTAGCCCGGCAGGGTCGACCGATCAGCCCCAGCATTTT. Amino acid sequence: CSASPAGSTDQPQHF.

In its sample, this clonotype was seen once. The rearrangement joins TRBV5-6 to TRBJ2-2, with 9 bases fitting TRBD1. CDR3 size: 17 residues. The V segment lost 4 bases and the J segment 9 bases; nucleotides outside the gene matches: 16. In germline, CDR1 is SGHDT, CDR2 YYEEEE. CDR3 coding DNA: TGTGCCAGCAGCGCGGGACAGGGTTGGGTTCAAACCCGGGAGCTGTTTTTT. Translating it yields CASSAGQGWVQTRELFF.

This clonotype is classed as medium-sized. The chain combines TRBV7-9 with TRBJ1-6; D unclear. Per germline, CDR1 SEHNR and CDR2 FQNEAQ (reference sequence). The V end was cut by 1 base, the J end by 6 bases, with 4 bases between. The CDR3 extends over 13 amino acids. The CDR3 loop reads CASSLGPNSPLHF. CDR3 nucleotides: TGTGCCAGCAGCTTAGGACCTAATTCACCCCTCCACTTT.

This clonotype was seen a few times. The chain has TRBV6-6 and TRBJ2-7; TRBD2 matches at 7 bases. With V trimmed by 6 bases and J by 2 bases, 10 bases remained unmatched. CDR3 size: 15 residues. The V gene's germline CDR1 is MNHNY and CDR2 SVGAGI (reference sequence). The CDR3 here is CASSFAQGGPYEQYF. The DNA for the CDR3 is TGTGCCAGCAGCTTCGCCCAGGGAGGGCCCTACGAGCAGTACTTC.

The chain couples TRBV10-3 to TRBJ1-5; possibly TRBD1 for D (5 bases). CDR1 ENHRY and CDR2 SYGVKD come from the germline V gene. Trimming stripped 4 bases from V and 7 bases from J, with 17 bases between. The CDR3 covers 15 residues. The CDR3: CAISGQGGVAQPQHF. CDR3 sequence (DNA): TGTGCCATCAGTGGGCAGGGAGGGGTGGCGCAGCCCCAGCATTTT.